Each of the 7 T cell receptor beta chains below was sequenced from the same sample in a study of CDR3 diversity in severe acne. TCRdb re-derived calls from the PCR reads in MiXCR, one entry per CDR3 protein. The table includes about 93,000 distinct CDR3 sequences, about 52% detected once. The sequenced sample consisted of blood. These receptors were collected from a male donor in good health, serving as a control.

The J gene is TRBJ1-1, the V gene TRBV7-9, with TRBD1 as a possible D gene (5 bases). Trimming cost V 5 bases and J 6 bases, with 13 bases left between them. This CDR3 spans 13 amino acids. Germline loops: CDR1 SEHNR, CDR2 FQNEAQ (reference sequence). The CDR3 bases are TGTGCCAGCAGCCCCCTCGGGGGGGCTGAAGCTTTCTTT. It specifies CASSPLGGAEAFF.

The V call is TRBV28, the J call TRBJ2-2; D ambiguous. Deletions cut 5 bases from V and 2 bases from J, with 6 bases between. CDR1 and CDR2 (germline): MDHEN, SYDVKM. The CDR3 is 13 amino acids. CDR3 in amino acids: CASSPTNTGELFF. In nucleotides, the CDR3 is TGTGCCAGCAGTCCGACTAACACCGGGGAGCTGTTTTTT.

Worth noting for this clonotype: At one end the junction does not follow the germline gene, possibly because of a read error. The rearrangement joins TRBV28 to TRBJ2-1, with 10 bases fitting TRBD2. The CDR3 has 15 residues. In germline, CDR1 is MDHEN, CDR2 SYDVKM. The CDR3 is CASSLSGGGNNEQFF. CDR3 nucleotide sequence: TGTGCCAGCAGTTTAAGCGGGGGGGGTAACAATGAACAGTTCTTC.

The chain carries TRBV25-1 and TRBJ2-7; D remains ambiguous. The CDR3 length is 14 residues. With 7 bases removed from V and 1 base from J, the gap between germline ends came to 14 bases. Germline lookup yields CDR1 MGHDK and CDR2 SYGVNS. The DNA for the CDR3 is TGTGCCAGCAAACCAGAAGGCCTTTCCTACGAGCAGTACTTC. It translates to CASKPEGLSYEQYF.

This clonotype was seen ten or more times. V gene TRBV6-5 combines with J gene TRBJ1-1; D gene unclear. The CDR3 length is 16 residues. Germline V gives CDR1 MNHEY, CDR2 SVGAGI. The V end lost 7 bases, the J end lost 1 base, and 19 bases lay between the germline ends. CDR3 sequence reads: CASKSGNAGRNTEAFF. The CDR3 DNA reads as TGTGCCAGCAAATCGGGCAACGCCGGGAGGAACACTGAAGCTTTCTTT.

The CDR3 DNA is TGTGCCAGCAGCCCAACTAGCGGGGGGTACGAGCAGTACTTC. It encodes CASSPTSGGYEQYF. V usage is TRBV7-3 and J usage is TRBJ2-7, with 12 nucleotides matching TRBD2. The germline V gene encodes CDR1 SGHTA and CDR2 FQGTGA. J was trimmed by 4 bases and V by 5 bases; bases with no gene match: 3. The CDR3 has 14 residues.

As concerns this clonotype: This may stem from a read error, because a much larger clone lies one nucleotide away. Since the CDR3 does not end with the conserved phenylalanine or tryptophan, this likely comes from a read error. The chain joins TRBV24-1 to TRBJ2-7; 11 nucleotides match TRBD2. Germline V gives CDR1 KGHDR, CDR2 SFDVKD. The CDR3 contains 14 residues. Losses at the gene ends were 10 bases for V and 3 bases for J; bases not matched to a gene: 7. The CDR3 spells CATSLAGAIYEQYL. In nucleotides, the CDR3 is TGTGCCACTTCACTAGCGGGAGCGATCTACGAGCAGTACCTC.